This record concerns one T cell receptor beta chain sequence. TCRdb fed the RT-PCR reads into MiXCR, producing one record per CDR3 protein. Of some 2,500 distinct CDR3 sequences in the sample, around 8% were seen once. With 4 bases removed from V and 4 bases from J, the gap between germline ends came to 8 bases. This CDR3 spans 12 amino acids. CDR1 is SGHRS, CDR2 YFSETQ, per germline. This entry is derived from a study of patients and donors after allogeneic stem cell transplantation. Specimen: blood, either unsorted or a sorted T cell fraction (not recorded which). The sequence came from a human donor who was either an allogeneic HSCT recipient or a stem cell or donor lymphocyte infusion donor (not recorded which). It is not recorded whose cells these are; they may come from a transplant donor. The rearrangement uses TRBV5-1 and TRBJ1-2; maybe TRBD1 (6 bases). CDR3 sequence (DNA): TGCGCCAGCAGCGCGGACAGCTATGGCTACACCTTC. Encoded protein: CASSADSYGYTF.